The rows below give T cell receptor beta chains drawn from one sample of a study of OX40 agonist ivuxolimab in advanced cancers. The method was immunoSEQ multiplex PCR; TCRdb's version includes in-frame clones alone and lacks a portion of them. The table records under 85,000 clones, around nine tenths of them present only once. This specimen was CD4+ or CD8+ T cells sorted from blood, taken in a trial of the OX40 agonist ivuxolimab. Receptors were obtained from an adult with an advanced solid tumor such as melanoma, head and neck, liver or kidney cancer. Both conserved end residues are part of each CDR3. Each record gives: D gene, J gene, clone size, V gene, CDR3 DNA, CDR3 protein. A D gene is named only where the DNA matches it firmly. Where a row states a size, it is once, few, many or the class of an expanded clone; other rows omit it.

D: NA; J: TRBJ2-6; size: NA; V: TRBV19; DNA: TGTGCCAGTAGTATAGACAGGACCTCTGGGGCCAACGTCCTGACTTTC; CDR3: CASSIDRTSGANVLTF
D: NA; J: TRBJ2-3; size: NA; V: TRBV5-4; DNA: TGTGCCAGCAGCGGGGGCAGGGATTACACAGATACGCAGTATTTT; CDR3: CASSGGRDYTDTQYF
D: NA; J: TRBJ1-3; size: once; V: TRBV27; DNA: TGTGCCAGCCGGAAGGTTTCCGGAAACACCATATATTTT; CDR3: CASRKVSGNTIYF
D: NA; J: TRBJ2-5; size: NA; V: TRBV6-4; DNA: TGTGCCAGCATCCAAGAGACCCAGTACTTC; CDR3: CASIQETQYF
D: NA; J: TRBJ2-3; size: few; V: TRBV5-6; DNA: TGTGCCAGCAGCTTCACTAGAACCGACCCCACAGATACGCAGTATTTT; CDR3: CASSFTRTDPTDTQYF
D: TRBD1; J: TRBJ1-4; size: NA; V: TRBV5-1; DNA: TGCGCCAGCAGCTTAGGACAGGCAACTAATGAAAAACTGTTTTTT; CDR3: CASSLGQATNEKLFF
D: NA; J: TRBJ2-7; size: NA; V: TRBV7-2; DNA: TGTGCCAGCAGCTCCCCCGGGGCTAGCGTCTCCTACGAGCAGTACTTC; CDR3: CASSSPGASVSYEQYF
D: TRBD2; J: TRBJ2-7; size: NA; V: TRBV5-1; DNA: TGCGCCAGCAGCTTGGAGGGCGGGGGATCCTACGAGCAGTACTTC; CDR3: CASSLEGGGSYEQYF
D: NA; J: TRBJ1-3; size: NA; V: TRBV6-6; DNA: TGTGCCAGCAGTTCTGACACTATCTCTGGAAACACCATATATTTT; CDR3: CASSSDTISGNTIYF
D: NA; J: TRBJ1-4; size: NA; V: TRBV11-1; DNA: TGTGCCAGCAGCTTAGAAGGCGTGGGTACTGAAAAACTGTTTTTT; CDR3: CASSLEGVGTEKLFF
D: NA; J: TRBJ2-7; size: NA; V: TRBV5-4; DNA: TGTGCCAGCAGTAGCCCCGGAATCGCCTCCTACGAGCAGTACTTC; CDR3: CASSSPGIASYEQYF
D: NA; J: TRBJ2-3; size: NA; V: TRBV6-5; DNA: TGTGCCAGCAGTTACAGGGTCGCTAACACAGATACGCAGTATTTT; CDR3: CASSYRVANTDTQYF
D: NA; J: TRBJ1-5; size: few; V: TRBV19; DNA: TGTGCCAGTAGTGCCCGGGGTATTGAGAATCAGCCCCAGCATTTT; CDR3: CASSARGIENQPQHF
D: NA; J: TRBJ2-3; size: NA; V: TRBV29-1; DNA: TGCAGCGTCGGGCGCGCCGAGGATGGCACAGATACGCAGTATTTT; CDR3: CSVGRAEDGTDTQYF
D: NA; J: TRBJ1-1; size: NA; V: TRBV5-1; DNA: TGCGCCAGCAGCTATTCAGGGGACACTGAAGCTTTCTTT; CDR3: CASSYSGDTEAFF
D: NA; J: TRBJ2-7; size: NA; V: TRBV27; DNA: TGTGCCAGCAGTCCCACAGGGATCCTTCACGAGCAGTACTTC; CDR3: CASSPTGILHEQYF
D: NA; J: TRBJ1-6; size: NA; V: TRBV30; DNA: TGTGCCTGGAGTTCGGACACCAACTCCTATAATTCACCCCTCCACTTT; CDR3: CAWSSDTNSYNSPLHF
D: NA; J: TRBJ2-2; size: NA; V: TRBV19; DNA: TGTGCCAGTAGCATCAGGGAAATCGGATCCGGGGAGCTGTTTTTT; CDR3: CASSIREIGSGELFF
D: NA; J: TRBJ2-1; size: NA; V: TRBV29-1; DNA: TGCAGCGTTGACGTATACAATGAGCAGTTCTTC; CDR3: CSVDVYNEQFF
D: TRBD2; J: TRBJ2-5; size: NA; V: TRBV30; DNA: TGTGCCCTAAAGGGTAGACTAGCGGTACAAGAGACCCAGTACTTC; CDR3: CALKGRLAVQETQYF
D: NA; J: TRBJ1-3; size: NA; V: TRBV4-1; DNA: TGCGCCAGCAGCCAAATGGTGATCTCTGGAAACACCATATATTTT; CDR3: CASSQMVISGNTIYF
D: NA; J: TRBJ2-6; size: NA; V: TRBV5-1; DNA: TGCGCCAGCAGCTTGGACGGAAACTCTGGGGCCAACGTCCTGACTTTC; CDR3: CASSLDGNSGANVLTF
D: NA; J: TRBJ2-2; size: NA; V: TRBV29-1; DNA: TGCAGCGTTAGAAGGGGGGGTAAGGGCACCGGGGAGCTGTTTTTT; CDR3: CSVRRGGKGTGELFF
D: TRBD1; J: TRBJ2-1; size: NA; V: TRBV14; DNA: TGTGCCAGCAGGCCCGGGACAGGGGTACCAGGGGGCGGAGGTGAGCAGTTCTTC; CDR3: CASRPGTGVPGGGGEQFF
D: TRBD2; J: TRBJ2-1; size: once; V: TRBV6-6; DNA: TGTGCCAGCAGTGCCAGACTAGCCGATGAGCAGTTCTTC; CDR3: CASSARLADEQFF
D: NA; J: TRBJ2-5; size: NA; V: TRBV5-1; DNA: TGCGCCAGCAGCTTGATGGAGACCCAGTACTTC; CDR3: CASSLMETQYF
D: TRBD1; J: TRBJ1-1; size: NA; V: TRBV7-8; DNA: TGTGCCAGCAGCAAGGGACAGTTAATAAACACTGAAGCTTTCTTT; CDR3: CASSKGQLINTEAFF
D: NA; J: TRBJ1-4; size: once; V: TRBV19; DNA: TGTGCCAGTAGTATCGTTCAGAAGAATGAAAAACTGTTTTTT; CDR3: CASSIVQKNEKLFF